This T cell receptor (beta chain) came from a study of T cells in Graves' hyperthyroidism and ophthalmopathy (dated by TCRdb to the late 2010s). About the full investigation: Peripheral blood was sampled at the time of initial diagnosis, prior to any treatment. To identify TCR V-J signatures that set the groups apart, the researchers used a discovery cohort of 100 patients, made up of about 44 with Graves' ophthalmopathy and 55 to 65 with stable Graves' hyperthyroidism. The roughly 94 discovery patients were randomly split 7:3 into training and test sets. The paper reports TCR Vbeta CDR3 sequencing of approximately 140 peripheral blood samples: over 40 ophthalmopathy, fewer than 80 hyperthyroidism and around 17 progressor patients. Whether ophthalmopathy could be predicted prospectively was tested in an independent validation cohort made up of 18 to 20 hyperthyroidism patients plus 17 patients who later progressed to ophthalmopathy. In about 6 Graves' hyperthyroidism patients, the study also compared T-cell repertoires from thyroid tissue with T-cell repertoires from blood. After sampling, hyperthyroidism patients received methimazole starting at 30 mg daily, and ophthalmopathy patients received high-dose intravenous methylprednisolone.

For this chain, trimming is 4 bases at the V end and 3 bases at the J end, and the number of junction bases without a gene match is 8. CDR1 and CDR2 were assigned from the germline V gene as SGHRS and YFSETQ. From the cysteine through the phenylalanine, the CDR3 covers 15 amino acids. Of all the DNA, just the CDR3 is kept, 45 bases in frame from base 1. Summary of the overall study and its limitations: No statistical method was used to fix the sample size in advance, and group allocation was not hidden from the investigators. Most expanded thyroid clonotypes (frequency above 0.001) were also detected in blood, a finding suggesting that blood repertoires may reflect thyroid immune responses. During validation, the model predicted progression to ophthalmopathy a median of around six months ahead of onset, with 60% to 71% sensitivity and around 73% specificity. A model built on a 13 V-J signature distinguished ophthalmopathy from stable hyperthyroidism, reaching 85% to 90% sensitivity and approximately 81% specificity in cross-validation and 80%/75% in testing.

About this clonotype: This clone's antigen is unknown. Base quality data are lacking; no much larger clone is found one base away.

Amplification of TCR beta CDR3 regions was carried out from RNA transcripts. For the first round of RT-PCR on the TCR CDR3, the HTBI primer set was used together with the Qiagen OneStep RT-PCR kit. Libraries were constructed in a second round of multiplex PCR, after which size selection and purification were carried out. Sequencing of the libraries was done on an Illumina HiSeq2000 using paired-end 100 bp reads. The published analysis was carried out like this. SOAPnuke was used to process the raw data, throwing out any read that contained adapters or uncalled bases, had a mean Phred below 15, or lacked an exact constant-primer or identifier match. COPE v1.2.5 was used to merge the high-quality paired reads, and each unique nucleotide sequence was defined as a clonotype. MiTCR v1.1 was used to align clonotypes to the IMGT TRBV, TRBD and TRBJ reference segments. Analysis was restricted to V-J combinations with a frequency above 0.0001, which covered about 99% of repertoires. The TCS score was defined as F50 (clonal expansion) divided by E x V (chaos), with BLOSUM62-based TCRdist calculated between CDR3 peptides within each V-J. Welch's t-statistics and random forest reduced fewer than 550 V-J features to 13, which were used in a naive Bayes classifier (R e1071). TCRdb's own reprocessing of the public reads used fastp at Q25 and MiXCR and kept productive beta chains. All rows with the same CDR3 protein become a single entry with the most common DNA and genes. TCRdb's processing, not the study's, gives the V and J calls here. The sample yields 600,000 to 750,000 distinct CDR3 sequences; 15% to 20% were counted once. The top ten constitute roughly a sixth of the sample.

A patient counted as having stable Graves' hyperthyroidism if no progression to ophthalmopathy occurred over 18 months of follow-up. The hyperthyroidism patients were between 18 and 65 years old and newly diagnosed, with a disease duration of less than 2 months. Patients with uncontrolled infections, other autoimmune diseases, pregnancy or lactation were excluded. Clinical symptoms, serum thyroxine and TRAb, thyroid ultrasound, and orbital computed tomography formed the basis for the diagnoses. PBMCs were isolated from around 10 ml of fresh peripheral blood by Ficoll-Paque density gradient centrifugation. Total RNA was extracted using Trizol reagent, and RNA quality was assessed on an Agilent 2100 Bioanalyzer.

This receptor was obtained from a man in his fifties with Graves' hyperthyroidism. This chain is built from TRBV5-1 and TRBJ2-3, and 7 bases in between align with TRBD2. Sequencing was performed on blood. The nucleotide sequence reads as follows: TGCGCCAGCAGCCAAGATACAGCGGGAACAGATACGCAGTATTTT. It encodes CASSQDTAGTDTQYF.